The clone carrying this TCR beta chain was observed a few times. Its antigen is as yet unknown. This specimen comes from a study of blood T cells in healthy people across ages. The study, taken as a whole, reports: Per-million-T-cell TCR beta diversity fell roughly linearly with age.

A sample-barcoded 5' primer and a J-beta primer mix were used in a second PCR of about 7 to 12 cycles. Every cDNA molecule carried a tag from a template-switch adaptor bearing 12 random nucleotides. TCRdb reprocessed the 5' RACE reads with MiXCR, giving one entry per CDR3 protein. The table records around 1.5 million distinct CDR3 sequences, about 35% of them present only once. Those donating, healthy Caucasian individuals from Russia, were aged roughly 6 to 100. Each sample provided at least 5 micrograms of extracted total RNA. Material for sequencing was blood. This receptor was taken from a young woman in good health.

The CDR3 DNA reads as TGCAGTGCTGGGGAGGGGGCCGGGGGAAACACCATATATTTT. Encoded protein: CSAGEGAGGNTIYF. The J gene is TRBJ1-3, the V gene TRBV20-1, with 7 bases identical to TRBD1. The CDR3 consists of 14 residues. CDR1 is DFQATT and CDR2 is SNEGSKA in the germline V gene (reference sequence). After removal of 5 bases from V and 4 bases from J, the junction contained 8 bases not matched to a gene.